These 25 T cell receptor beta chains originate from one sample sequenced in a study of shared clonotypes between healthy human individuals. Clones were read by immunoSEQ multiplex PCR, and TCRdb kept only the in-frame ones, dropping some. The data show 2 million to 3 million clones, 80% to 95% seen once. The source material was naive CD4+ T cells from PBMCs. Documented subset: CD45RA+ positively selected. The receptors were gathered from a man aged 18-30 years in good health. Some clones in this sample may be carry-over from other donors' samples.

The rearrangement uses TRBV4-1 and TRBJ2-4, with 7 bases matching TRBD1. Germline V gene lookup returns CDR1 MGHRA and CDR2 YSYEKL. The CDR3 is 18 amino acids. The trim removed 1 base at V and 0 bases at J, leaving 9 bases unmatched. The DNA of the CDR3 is TGCGCCAGCAGCCAAGGCCTCCGGGACAGACTAGCCAAAAACATTCAGTACTTC. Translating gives CASSQGLRDRLAKNIQYF.

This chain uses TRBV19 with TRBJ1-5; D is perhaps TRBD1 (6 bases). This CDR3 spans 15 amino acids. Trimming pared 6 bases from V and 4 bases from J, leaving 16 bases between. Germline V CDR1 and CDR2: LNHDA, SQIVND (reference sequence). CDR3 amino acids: CASRTTGIRNQPQHF. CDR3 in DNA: TGTGCCAGTAGGACGACAGGTATCAGGAATCAGCCCCAGCATTTT.

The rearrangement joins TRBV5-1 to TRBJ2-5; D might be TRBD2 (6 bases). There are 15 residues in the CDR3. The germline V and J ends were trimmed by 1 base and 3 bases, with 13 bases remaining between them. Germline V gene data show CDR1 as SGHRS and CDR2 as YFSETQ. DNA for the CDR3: TGCGCCAGCAGCTTGATAGGAGGGACGGAAGAGACCCAGTACTTC. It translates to CASSLIGGTEETQYF.

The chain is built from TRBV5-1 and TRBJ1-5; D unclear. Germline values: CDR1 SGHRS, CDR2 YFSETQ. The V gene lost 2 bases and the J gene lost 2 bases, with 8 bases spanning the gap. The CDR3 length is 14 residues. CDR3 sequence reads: CASSFGSGNQPQHF. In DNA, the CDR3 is TGCGCCAGCAGCTTTGGATCCGGCAATCAGCCCCAGCATTTT.

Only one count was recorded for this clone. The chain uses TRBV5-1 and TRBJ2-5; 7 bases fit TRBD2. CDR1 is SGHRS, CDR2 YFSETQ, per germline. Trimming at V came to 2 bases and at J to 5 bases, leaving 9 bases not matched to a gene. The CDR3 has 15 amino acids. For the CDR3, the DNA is TGCGCCAGCAGCTTTTTAAGCGGGATAGGGGAGACCCAGTACTTC. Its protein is CASSFLSGIGETQYF.

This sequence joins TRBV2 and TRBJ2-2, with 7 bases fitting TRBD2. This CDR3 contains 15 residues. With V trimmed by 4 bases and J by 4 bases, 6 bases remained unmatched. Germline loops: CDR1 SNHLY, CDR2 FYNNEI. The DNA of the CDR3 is TGTGCCAGCAGTGGACGGGGGAGGGGCACCGGGGAGCTGTTTTTT. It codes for CASSGRGRGTGELFF.

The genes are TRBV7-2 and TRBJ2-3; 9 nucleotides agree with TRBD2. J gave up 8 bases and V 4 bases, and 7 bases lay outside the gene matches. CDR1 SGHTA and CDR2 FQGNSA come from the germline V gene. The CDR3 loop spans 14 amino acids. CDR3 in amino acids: CASSSTPGLATQYF. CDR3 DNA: TGTGCCAGCAGCTCTACACCGGGACTAGCTACGCAGTATTTT. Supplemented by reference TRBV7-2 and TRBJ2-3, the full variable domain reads GAGVSQSPSNKVTEKGKDVELRCDPISGHTALYWYRQSLGQGLEFLIYFQGNSAPDKSGLPSDRFSAERTGGSVSTLTIQRTQQEDSAVYLCASSSTPGLATQYFGPGTRLTVL.

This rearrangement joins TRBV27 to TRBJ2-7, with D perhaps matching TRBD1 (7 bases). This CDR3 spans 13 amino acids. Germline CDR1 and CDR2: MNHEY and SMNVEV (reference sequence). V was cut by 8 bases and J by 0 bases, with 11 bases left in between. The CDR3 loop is CASRQGLSYEQYF. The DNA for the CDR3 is TGTGCCAGCCGACAGGGACTCTCCTACGAGCAGTACTTC.

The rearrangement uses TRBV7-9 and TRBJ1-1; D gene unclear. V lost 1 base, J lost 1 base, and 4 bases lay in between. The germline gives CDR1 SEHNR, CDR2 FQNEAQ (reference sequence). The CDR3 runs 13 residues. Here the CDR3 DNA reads TGTGCCAGCAGCTTAGTCCGGAACACTGAAGCTTTCTTT. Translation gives CASSLVRNTEAFF.

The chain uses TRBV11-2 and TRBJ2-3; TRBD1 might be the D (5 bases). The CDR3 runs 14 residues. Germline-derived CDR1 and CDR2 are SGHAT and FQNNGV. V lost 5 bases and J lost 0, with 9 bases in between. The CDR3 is CASSPGFSTDTQYF. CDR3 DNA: TGTGCCAGCAGCCCAGGGTTTAGCACAGATACGCAGTATTTT.

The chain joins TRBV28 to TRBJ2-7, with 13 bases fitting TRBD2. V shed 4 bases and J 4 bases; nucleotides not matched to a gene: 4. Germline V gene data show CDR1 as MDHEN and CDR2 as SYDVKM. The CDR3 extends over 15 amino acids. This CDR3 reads CASSWGLAGTYEQYF. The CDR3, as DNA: TGTGCCAGCAGTTGGGGACTAGCGGGGACTTACGAGCAGTACTTC.

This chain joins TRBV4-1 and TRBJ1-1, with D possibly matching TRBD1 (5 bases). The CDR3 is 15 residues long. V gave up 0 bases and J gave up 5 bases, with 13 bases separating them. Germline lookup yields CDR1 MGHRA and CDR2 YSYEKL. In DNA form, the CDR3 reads TGCGCCAGCAGCCAAGAGCTCACTGGGGCTACTGAAGCTTTCTTT. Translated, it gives CASSQELTGATEAFF.

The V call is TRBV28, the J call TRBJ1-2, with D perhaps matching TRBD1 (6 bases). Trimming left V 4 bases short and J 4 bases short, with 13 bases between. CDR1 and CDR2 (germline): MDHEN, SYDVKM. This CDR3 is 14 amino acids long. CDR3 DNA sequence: TGTGCCAGCAGTTCCTCAGGGGTTATCTATGGCTACACCTTC. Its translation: CASSSSGVIYGYTF.

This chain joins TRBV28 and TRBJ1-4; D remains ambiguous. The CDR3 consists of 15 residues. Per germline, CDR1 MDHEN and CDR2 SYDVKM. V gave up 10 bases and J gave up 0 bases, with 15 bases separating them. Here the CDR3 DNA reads TGTGCCACCACGTTTTTCCGTTCAACTAATGAAAAACTGTTTTTT. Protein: CATTFFRSTNEKLFF.

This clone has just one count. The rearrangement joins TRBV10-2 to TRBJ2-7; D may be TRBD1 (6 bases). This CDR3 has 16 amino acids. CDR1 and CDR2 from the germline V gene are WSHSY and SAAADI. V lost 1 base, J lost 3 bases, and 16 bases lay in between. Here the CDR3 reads CASSELTGPYLYEQYF. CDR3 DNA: TGCGCCAGCAGTGAGTTGACAGGACCTTACCTCTACGAGCAGTACTTC.

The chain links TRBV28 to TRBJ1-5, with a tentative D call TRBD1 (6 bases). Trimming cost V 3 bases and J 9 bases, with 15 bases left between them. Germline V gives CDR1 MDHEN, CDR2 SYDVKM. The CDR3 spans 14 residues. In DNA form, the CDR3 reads TGTGCCAGCAGTTTTTCAGGGGCCCAGGGGCCCCAGCATTTT. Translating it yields CASSFSGAQGPQHF.

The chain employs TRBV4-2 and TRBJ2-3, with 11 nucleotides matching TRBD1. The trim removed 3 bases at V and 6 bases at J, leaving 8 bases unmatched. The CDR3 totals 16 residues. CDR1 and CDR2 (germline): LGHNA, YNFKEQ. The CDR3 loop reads CASSHSGQGASDTQYF. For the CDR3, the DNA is TGTGCCAGCAGCCACTCCGGACAGGGGGCCAGCGATACGCAGTATTTT.

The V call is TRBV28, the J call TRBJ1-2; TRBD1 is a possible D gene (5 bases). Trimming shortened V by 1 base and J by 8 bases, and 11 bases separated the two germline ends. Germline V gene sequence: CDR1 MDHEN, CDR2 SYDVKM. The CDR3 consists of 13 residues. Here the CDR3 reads CASSLLGVLGYTF. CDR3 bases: TGTGCCAGCAGTTTATTAGGGGTGTTAGGCTACACCTTC.

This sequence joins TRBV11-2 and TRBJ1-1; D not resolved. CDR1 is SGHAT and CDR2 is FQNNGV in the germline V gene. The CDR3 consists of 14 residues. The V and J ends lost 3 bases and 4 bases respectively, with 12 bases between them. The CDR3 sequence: CASSFMFRSTEAFF. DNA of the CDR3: TGTGCCAGCAGCTTCATGTTCAGGAGCACTGAAGCTTTCTTT.

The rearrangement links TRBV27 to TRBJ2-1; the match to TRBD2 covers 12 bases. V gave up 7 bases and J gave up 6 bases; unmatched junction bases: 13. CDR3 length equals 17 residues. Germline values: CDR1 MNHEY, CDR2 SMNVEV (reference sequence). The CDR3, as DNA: TGTGCCAGCAACCCCCTAGCGGGAGGGCTTACCCGCAATGAGCAGTTCTTC. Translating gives CASNPLAGGLTRNEQFF.

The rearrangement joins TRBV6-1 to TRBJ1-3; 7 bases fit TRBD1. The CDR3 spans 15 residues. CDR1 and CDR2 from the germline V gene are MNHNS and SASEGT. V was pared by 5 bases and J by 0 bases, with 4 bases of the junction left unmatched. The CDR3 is CASSLDRPSGNTIYF. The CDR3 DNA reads TGTGCCAGCAGTTTGGACAGGCCCTCTGGAAACACCATATATTTT.

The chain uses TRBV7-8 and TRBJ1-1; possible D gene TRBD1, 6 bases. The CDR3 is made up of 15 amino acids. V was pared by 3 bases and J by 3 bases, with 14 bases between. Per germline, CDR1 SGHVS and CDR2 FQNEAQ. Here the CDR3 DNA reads TGTGCCAGCAGCTTCGGTATACCAGGGGACACTGAAGCTTTCTTT. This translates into CASSFGIPGDTEAFF.

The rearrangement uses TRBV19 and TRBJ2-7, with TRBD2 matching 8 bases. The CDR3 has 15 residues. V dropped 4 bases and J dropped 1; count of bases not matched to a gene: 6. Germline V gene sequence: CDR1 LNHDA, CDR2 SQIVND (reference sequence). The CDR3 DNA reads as TGTGCCAGTAGTACCCGACTAGCGAGTTCCTACGAGCAGTACTTC. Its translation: CASSTRLASSYEQYF.

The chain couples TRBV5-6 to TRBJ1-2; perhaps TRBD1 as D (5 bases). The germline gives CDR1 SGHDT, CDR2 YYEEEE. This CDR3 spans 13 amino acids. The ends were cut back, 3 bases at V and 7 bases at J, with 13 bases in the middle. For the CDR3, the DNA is TGTGCCAGCAGCTCCTTGAGGGGTCTTGGCTACACCTTC. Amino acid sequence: CASSSLRGLGYTF.

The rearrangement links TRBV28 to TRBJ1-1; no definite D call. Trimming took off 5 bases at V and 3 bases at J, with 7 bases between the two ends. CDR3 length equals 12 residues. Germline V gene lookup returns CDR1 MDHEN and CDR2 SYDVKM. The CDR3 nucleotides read TGTGCCAGCAGTAAGACATACACTGAAGCTTTCTTT. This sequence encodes CASSKTYTEAFF.